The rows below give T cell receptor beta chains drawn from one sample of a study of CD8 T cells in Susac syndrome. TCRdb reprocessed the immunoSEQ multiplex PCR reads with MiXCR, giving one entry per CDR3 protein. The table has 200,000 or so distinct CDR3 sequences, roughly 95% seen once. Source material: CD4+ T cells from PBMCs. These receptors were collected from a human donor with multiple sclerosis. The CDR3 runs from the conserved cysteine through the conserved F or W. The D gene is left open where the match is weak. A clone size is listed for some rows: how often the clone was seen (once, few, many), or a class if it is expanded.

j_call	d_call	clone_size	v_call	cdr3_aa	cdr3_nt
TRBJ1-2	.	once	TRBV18	CASSPLGATHGYTF	TGTGCCAGCTCACCATTGGGGGCCACCCATGGCTACACCTTC
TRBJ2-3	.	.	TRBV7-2	CASSYSTDTQYF	TGTGCCAGCAGTTATAGCACAGATACGCAGTATTTT
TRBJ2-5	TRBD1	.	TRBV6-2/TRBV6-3	CASGDRDQETQYF	TGTGCCAGCGGTGACAGGGATCAAGAGACCCAGTACTTC
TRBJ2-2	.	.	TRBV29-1	CSATRWLNTGELFF	TGCAGCGCCACCCGGTGGCTTAACACCGGGGAGCTGTTTTTT
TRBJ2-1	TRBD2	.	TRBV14	CASSPASGRASYNEQFF	TGTGCCAGCAGCCCCGCTAGCGGGAGGGCGTCCTACAATGAGCAGTTCTTC
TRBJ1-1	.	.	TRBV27	CATSTGLNTEAFF	TGTGCCACCTCCACGGGCCTGAACACTGAAGCTTTCTTT
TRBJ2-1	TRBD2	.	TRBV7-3	CASSLTLAGGPKQFF	TGTGCCAGCAGCTTAACACTAGCGGGAGGGCCAAAGCAGTTCTTC
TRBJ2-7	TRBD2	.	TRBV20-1	CSASGSPYEQYF	TGCAGTGCGAGCGGGAGTCCCTACGAGCAGTACTTC
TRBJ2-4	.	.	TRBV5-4	CASSVPGDGNIQYF	TGTGCCAGCAGCGTGCCGGGGGACGGAAACATTCAGTACTTC
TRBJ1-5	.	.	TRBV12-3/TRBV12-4	CASSLVTGSNQPQHF	TGTGCCAGCAGCTTAGTTACGGGAAGCAATCAGCCCCAGCATTTT
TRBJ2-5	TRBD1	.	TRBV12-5	CASGSDRPETQYF	TGTGCTAGTGGTTCGGACAGGCCGGAGACCCAGTACTTC
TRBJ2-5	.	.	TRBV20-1	CSAVRGEETQYF	TGCAGTGCAGTCAGGGGAGAGGAGACCCAGTACTTC
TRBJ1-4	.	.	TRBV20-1	CSAIAAATNEKLFF	TGCAGTGCCATAGCCGCGGCGACTAATGAAAAACTGTTTTTT
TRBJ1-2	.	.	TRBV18	CASSNILRDYGYTF	TGTGCCAGCTCAAACATTCTGCGTGACTATGGCTACACCTTC
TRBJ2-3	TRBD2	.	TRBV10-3	CAISDGTSSDTQYF	TGTGCCATCAGTGACGGGACTAGCTCAGATACGCAGTATTTT
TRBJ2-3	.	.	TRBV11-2	CASSLFRTDTQYF	TGTGCCAGCAGCTTATTCCGCACAGATACGCAGTATTTT
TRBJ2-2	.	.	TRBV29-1	CSVVMFSGELFF	TGCAGCGTTGTCATGTTTTCCGGGGAGCTGTTTTTT
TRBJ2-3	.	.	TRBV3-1	CASSQDGGQSTDTQYF	TGTGCCAGCAGCCAAGATGGAGGACAGAGCACAGATACGCAGTATTTT
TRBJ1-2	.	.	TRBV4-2	CASSQEVSDYGYTF	TGTGCCAGCAGCCAAGAAGTTTCCGACTATGGCTACACCTTC
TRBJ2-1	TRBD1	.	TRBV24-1	CATSEAGGLANNEQFF	TGTGCCACCAGTGAGGCAGGGGGATTGGCTAACAATGAGCAGTTCTTC
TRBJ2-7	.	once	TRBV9	CASSPRPVEQYF	TGTGCCAGCAGCCCCCGTCCCGTCGAGCAGTACTTC
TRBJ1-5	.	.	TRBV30	CAWSWGRVSDQPQHF	TGTGCCTGGAGTTGGGGCAGGGTGTCCGATCAGCCCCAGCATTTT
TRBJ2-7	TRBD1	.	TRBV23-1	CASSPGTGTPYEQYF	TGCGCCAGCAGTCCCGGGACAGGGACCCCCTACGAGCAGTACTTC
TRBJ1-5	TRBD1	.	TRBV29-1	CSVLWRDREDQPQHF	TGCAGCGTTCTCTGGCGGGACAGGGAGGATCAGCCCCAGCATTTT
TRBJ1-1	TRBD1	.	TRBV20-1	CSARGGTEEAFF	TGCAGTGCTAGAGGTGGGACAGAGGAAGCTTTCTTT
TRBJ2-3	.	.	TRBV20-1	CSAPTRTDTQYF	TGCAGTGCTCCGACCCGCACAGATACGCAGTATTTT
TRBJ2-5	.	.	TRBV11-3	CASPAGDRRYQETQYF	TGTGCCAGTCCGGCCGGGGACCGAAGGTACCAAGAGACCCAGTACTTC
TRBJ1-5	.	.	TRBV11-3	CASSPDGDQPQHF	TGTGCCAGCAGCCCGGATGGGGATCAGCCCCAGCATTTT
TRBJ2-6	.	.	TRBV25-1	CASGVGTVLSGANVLTF	TGTGCCAGTGGGGTAGGAACGGTCCTCTCTGGGGCCAACGTCCTGACTTTC
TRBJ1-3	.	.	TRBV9	CASSKESGNTIYF	TGTGCCAGCAGCAAAGAATCCGGAAACACCATATATTTT
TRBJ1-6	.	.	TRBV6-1	CASSPSPGSSYNSPLHF	TGTGCCAGCAGTCCCTCCCCGGGGAGCTCCTATAATTCACCCCTCCACTTT
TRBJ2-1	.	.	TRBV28	CASFPLGSYNEQFF	TGTGCCAGCTTCCCCTTGGGCTCCTACAATGAGCAGTTCTTC
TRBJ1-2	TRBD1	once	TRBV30	CAWSAGTVYGYTF	TGTGCCTGGAGCGCAGGGACAGTCTATGGCTACACCTTC
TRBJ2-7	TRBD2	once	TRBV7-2	CASSPRGLAGIYEQYF	TGTGCCAGCAGCCCCAGAGGGCTAGCGGGAATCTACGAGCAGTACTTC
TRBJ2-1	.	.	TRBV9	CASSLRIGDFNEQFF	TGTGCCAGCAGCCTTCGCATAGGGGACTTCAATGAGCAGTTCTTC
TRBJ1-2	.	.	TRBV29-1	CSVGSATNYGYTF	TGCAGCGTTGGGTCAGCTACTAACTATGGCTACACCTTC
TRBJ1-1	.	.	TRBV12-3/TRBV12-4	CASSNRQIEAFF	TGTGCCAGCAGTAACAGACAGATTGAAGCTTTCTTT
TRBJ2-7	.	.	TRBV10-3	CAISGVRDSALPEQYF	TGTGCCATCAGTGGGGTCCGTGACTCAGCCCTTCCCGAGCAGTACTTC
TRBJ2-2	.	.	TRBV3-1	CASTQGVTGELFF	TGTGCCAGCACCCAGGGAGTCACCGGGGAGCTGTTTTTT
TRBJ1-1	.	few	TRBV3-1	CASSQHVHTEAFF	TGTGCCAGCAGCCAACACGTACACACTGAAGCTTTCTTT
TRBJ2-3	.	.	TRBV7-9	CASSLFVDTQYF	TGTGCCAGCAGCTTATTTGTCGATACGCAGTATTTT